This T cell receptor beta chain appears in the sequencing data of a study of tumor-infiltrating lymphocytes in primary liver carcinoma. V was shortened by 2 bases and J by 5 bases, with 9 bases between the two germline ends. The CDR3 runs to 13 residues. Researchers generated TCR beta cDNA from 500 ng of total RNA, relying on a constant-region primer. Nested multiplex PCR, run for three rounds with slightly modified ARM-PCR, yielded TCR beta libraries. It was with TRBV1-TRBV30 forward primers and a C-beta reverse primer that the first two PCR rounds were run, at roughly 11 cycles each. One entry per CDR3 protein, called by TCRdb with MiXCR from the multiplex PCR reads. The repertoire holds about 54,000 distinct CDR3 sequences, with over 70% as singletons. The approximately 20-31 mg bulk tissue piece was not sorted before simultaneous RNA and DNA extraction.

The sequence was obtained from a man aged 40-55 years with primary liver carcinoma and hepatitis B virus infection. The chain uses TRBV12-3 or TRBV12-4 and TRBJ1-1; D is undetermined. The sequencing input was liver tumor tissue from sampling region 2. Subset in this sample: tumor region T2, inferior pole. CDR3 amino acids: CASSLNSPTEAFF. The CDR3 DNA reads TGTGCCAGCAGTTTAAATTCTCCAACTGAAGCTTTCTTT.